The T cell receptor beta chain described here comes from a study of T cell repertoires in cytomegalovirus infection. Study-level background: Indications of both CMV infection and matching HLA type were provided by public TCR beta signatures.

With 6 bases clipped from V and 5 bases from J, the junction kept 5 bases outside the gene matches. The CDR3 length is 13 residues. Points on this clonotype: Antigen specificity is unknown.

One entry per CDR3 protein, called by TCRdb with MiXCR from the reads. The table includes roughly 150,000 distinct CDR3 sequences, 17% detected once. Study findings and constraints: Dominating the ex vivo response were HLA-C-restricted CMV-specific TCR beta clonotypes. The cumulative frequency of public TCR beta families identified carriers of CMV plus the relevant HLA.

This sequence was found in a human donor in good health (CMV status not recorded). Some clones in this sample may be carry-over from other donors' samples. The V call is TRBV12-3 or TRBV12-4, the J call TRBJ2-3; 7 bases map to TRBD2. What was sequenced was CD8+ T cells from PBMCs. The CDR3 DNA follows: TGTGCCAGCAGCCAAGGCGGGGGAGATACGCAGTATTTT. Translated, it gives CASSQGGGDTQYF.